These T cell receptor beta chains were read from a single sample in a study of shared clonotypes between healthy human individuals. TCRdb's copy holds only in-frame clones and misses some; the assay was immunoSEQ multiplex PCR. Among approximately 1.5 million clones listed, nearly 99% were seen once. Sequences were obtained from naive CD4+ T cells sorted from blood. The receptors were sampled from a young man in good health. CDR3s include the opening cysteine and the closing phenylalanine or tryptophan. D genes are given only for firm matches. Where a row states a size, it is once, few, many or the class of an expanded clone; other rows omit it.

length: 17; V: TRBV5-1; D: NA; size: NA; J: TRBJ2-1; CDR3: CASSLAWTNIHNNEQFF; DNA: TGCGCCAGCAGCTTGGCATGGACTAATATCCACAACAATGAGCAGTTCTTC
length: 16; V: TRBV5-1; D: NA; size: NA; J: TRBJ1-4; CDR3: CASSLGQGTTNEKLFF; DNA: TGCGCCAGCAGCTTGGGGCAGGGGACAACTAATGAAAAACTGTTTTTT
length: 14; V: TRBV5-4; D: NA; size: NA; J: TRBJ2-1; CDR3: CASSLMGGKNEQFF; DNA: TGTGCCAGCAGCTTGATGGGCGGGAAAAATGAGCAGTTCTTC
length: 15; V: TRBV9; D: TRBD2; size: NA; J: TRBJ2-1; CDR3: CASSVGGRGYNEQFF; DNA: TGTGCCAGCAGCGTAGGCGGGAGGGGGTACAATGAGCAGTTCTTC
length: 15; V: TRBV10-3; D: NA; size: NA; J: TRBJ2-7; CDR3: CAISESAGNSYEQYF; DNA: TGTGCCATCAGTGAGTCAGCAGGTAACTCCTACGAGCAGTACTTC
length: 15; V: TRBV6-5; D: NA; size: NA; J: TRBJ1-3; CDR3: CASSYVLGPGNTIYF; DNA: TGTGCCAGCAGTTACGTACTCGGGCCTGGAAACACCATATATTTT
length: 13; V: TRBV7-3; D: NA; size: NA; J: TRBJ2-5; CDR3: CASSLIKGETQYF; DNA: TGTGCCAGCAGCTTAATAAAGGGGGAGACCCAGTACTTC
length: 14; V: TRBV18; D: NA; size: NA; J: TRBJ1-1; CDR3: CASSPGTGRTEAFF; DNA: TGTGCCAGCTCACCGGGAACAGGGCGGACTGAAGCTTTCTTT
length: 15; V: TRBV10-3; D: NA; size: NA; J: TRBJ2-2; CDR3: CAISESTSNTGELFF; DNA: TGTGCCATCAGCGAGTCCACATCGAACACCGGGGAGCTGTTTTTT
length: 14; V: TRBV19; D: NA; size: NA; J: TRBJ1-2; CDR3: CASSIDRTNYGYTF; DNA: TGTGCCAGTAGTATCGACAGAACTAACTATGGCTACACCTTC
length: 16; V: TRBV7-9; D: TRBD1; size: NA; J: TRBJ1-1; CDR3: CASRPDRGGMNTEAFF; DNA: TGTGCCAGCAGACCGGACAGGGGGGGTATGAACACTGAAGCTTTCTTT
length: 16; V: TRBV30; D: TRBD1; size: NA; J: TRBJ1-2; CDR3: CAWSVLAGGFSGGYTF; DNA: TGTGCCTGGAGTGTACTGGCAGGGGGCTTTTCGGGTGGCTACACCTTC
length: 18; V: TRBV30; D: TRBD2; size: NA; J: TRBJ2-1; CDR3: CAWSLPVSAGGPRNEQFF; DNA: TGTGCCTGGTCCCTCCCGGTTTCGGCGGGAGGGCCAAGGAATGAGCAGTTCTTC
length: 15; V: TRBV11-2; D: TRBD1; size: once; J: TRBJ2-7; CDR3: CASSLVRGQSYEQYF; DNA: TGTGCCAGCAGCTTAGTGAGGGGGCAATCCTACGAGCAGTACTTC
length: 20; V: TRBV28; D: NA; size: NA; J: TRBJ1-5; CDR3: CASTTSSGGRGVSRNQPQHF; DNA: TGTGCCAGCACCACCTCTTCGGGGGGGCGCGGTGTTTCTCGCAATCAGCCCCAGCATTTT
length: 15; V: TRBV25-1; D: TRBD1; size: NA; J: TRBJ2-2; CDR3: CASSPSDRAPGELFF; DNA: TGTGCCAGCAGCCCCTCGGACAGGGCCCCCGGGGAGCTGTTTTTT
length: 14; V: TRBV9; D: TRBD2; size: once; J: TRBJ2-1; CDR3: CASSVTSGRYEQFF; DNA: TGTGCCAGCAGCGTCACTAGCGGGAGATATGAGCAGTTCTTC
length: 16; V: TRBV27; D: TRBD2; size: NA; J: TRBJ2-7; CDR3: CASSLSLAGARYEQYF; DNA: TGTGCCAGCAGTTTATCTCTAGCGGGAGCTCGCTACGAGCAGTACTTC
length: 17; V: TRBV19; D: TRBD1; size: NA; J: TRBJ1-5; CDR3: CASSRGQELWIHQPQHF; DNA: TGTGCCAGTAGTAGGGGACAGGAATTATGGATTCATCAGCCCCAGCATTTT
length: 11; V: TRBV10-3; D: NA; size: NA; J: TRBJ2-7; CDR3: CAISAQYEQYF; DNA: TGTGCCATCAGTGCACAATACGAGCAGTACTTC
length: 16; V: TRBV27; D: TRBD2; size: NA; J: TRBJ2-7; CDR3: CASSRFGLAEGYEQYF; DNA: TGTGCCAGCAGCCGTTTTGGTCTAGCGGAAGGGTACGAGCAGTACTTC
length: 15; V: TRBV27; D: NA; size: NA; J: TRBJ2-5; CDR3: CASSPSLGLEETQYF; DNA: TGTGCCAGCAGTCCCTCCTTAGGCCTGGAAGAGACCCAGTACTTC
length: 13; V: TRBV29-1; D: NA; size: NA; J: TRBJ2-1; CDR3: CSVEGYRSGEQFF; DNA: TGCAGCGTTGAAGGCTACCGAAGCGGGGAGCAGTTCTTC
length: 14; V: TRBV6-5; D: NA; size: once; J: TRBJ2-5; CDR3: CASSENTDRETQYF; DNA: TGTGCCAGCAGTGAGAACACGGATCGGGAGACCCAGTACTTC